A selection of T cell receptor beta chains follows, all from one sample in a study of blood T cell repertoires in COVID-19. Libraries were prepared by immunoSEQ multiplex PCR; TCRdb keeps only in-frame clonotypes and omits some of them. The sample lists fewer than 250,000 clones, less than 85% occurring once. Sequenced: PBMCs or T cells enriched from blood (not recorded which). These receptors all stem from a woman aged 30 to 39 who had recovered from COVID-19. Both conserved end residues are part of each CDR3. A D gene is named only where the DNA matches it firmly. Not every row has a clone size; where given, it reads once, few, many or a size class.

d_call	clone_size	j_call	v_call	cdr3_aa	cdr3_nt
.	.	TRBJ1-1	TRBV19	CASSRLQGPTEAFF	TGTGCCAGTAGTAGACTACAGGGTCCCACTGAAGCTTTCTTT
.	.	TRBJ2-7	TRBV7-2	CASSPEAAAGAPEYF	TGTGCCAGCAGCCCCGAAGCGGCGGCGGGGGCCCCAGAGTACTTC
.	once	TRBJ2-2	TRBV6-2/TRBV6-3	CASSYSDYWVSGELFF	TGTGCCAGCAGTTACTCGGACTACTGGGTTAGTGGGGAGCTGTTTTTT
TRBD1	.	TRBJ2-3	TRBV15	CATGDSRFGSTDTQYF	TGTGCCACCGGGGACAGCCGCTTCGGTAGCACAGATACGCAGTATTTT
.	.	TRBJ1-5	TRBV6-1	CASSEVGRSNQPQHF	TGTGCCAGCAGTGAAGTGGGCAGGAGCAATCAGCCCCAGCATTTT
TRBD1	.	TRBJ1-1	TRBV6-5	CASKADRGNTEAFF	TGTGCCAGCAAGGCGGACAGGGGAAACACTGAAGCTTTCTTT
.	.	TRBJ2-4	TRBV14	CASSQRRGGDIQYF	TGTGCCAGCAGCCAAAGACGGGGTGGGGACATTCAGTACTTC
.	.	TRBJ2-2	TRBV5-1	CASSMLARGNTGELFF	TGCGCCAGCAGCATGCTGGCCCGAGGGAACACCGGGGAGCTGTTTTTT
TRBD2	.	TRBJ2-5	TRBV9	CASSDQEAGKETQYF	TGTGCCAGCAGCGACCAGGAAGCGGGGAAAGAGACCCAGTACTTC
TRBD1	.	TRBJ2-2	TRBV7-9	CASSRKSGTGNTGELFF	TGTGCCAGCAGCCGAAAGTCCGGGACAGGTAACACCGGGGAGCTGTTTTTT
TRBD1	.	TRBJ1-5	TRBV6-5	CASSLGQGTNQPQHF	TGTGCCAGCAGTTTGGGACAGGGGACAAATCAGCCCCAGCATTTT
.	.	TRBJ2-1	TRBV3-1/TRBV3-2	CASSQSGEQFF	TGTGCCAGCAGCCAATCGGGTGAGCAGTTCTTC
TRBD1	few	TRBJ1-1	TRBV7-9	CASSLEQGGTLSGAFF	TGTGCCAGCAGCTTAGAACAGGGGGGTACACTGAGTGGAGCTTTCTTT
.	.	TRBJ2-7	TRBV28	CASRTSPDYEQYF	TGTGCCAGCAGAACTAGCCCTGACTACGAGCAGTACTTC
.	.	TRBJ1-2	TRBV5-1	CASSLQGYGYTF	TGCGCCAGCAGCCTACAGGGCTATGGCTACACCTTC
TRBD2	.	TRBJ2-2	TRBV5-1	CASSGLAGGNTGELFF	TGCGCCAGCAGCGGACTAGCGGGGGGGAACACCGGGGAGCTGTTTTTT
TRBD2	.	TRBJ2-3	TRBV10-3	CAISGRLAGGSTDTQYF	TGTGCCATCAGTGGGCGACTAGCGGGCGGTAGCACAGATACGCAGTATTTT
TRBD1	.	TRBJ2-1	TRBV6-5	CASSPDRDPYNEQFF	TGTGCCAGCAGCCCGGACAGGGATCCTTACAATGAGCAGTTCTTC
.	.	TRBJ2-5	TRBV28	CASSFFRETQYF	TGTGCCAGCAGTTTCTTCCGGGAGACCCAGTACTTC
TRBD1	once	TRBJ2-1	TRBV5-1	CASSLGQEYNEQFF	TGCGCCAGCAGCTTAGGACAGGAGTACAATGAGCAGTTCTTC
.	.	TRBJ2-3	TRBV30	CAWSPLGGQGDTQYF	TGTGCCTGGAGTCCTCTCGGGGGGCAAGGGGATACGCAGTATTTT
.	.	TRBJ1-2	TRBV4-1	CASSQVGAYGYTF	TGCGCCAGCAGCCAAGTGGGGGCCTATGGCTACACCTTC
TRBD1	.	TRBJ2-1	TRBV25-1	CASSPRTGGNEQFF	TGTGCCAGCAGCCCCCGGACAGGGGGCAATGAGCAGTTCTTC
TRBD1	.	TRBJ2-1	TRBV11-2	CASSYRGRPDNEQFF	TGTGCCAGCAGCTACAGGGGTCGCCCTGACAATGAGCAGTTCTTC
.	.	TRBJ2-1	TRBV27	CASRSLAYNEQFF	TGTGCCAGCCGAAGTTTAGCCTACAATGAGCAGTTCTTC
.	.	TRBJ2-7	TRBV28	CASSLLGETTYEQYF	TGTGCCAGCAGTTTACTGGGAGAGACTACCTACGAGCAGTACTTC
TRBD1	.	TRBJ2-7	TRBV9	CASSVETGAAYEQYF	TGTGCCAGCAGCGTAGAAACAGGGGCGGCCTACGAGCAGTACTTC
TRBD1	once	TRBJ1-3	TRBV7-9	CASRPDRGIGNTIYF	TGTGCCAGCAGACCGGACAGGGGAATTGGAAACACCATATATTTT
TRBD1	.	TRBJ2-6	TRBV4-1	CASSQDRQGARGANVLTF	TGCGCCAGCAGCCAAGATCGACAGGGGGCGCGTGGGGCCAACGTCCTGACTTTC
.	.	TRBJ2-2	TRBV10-3	CAISVSGGELFF	TGTGCCATCAGTGTCAGCGGCGGGGAGCTGTTTTTT
.	.	TRBJ2-1	TRBV19	CASTAGAGDFEQFF	TGTGCCAGTACCGCCGGGGCAGGGGATTTTGAGCAGTTCTTC
.	.	TRBJ2-1	TRBV7-2	CASRGERVHRGNEQFF	TGTGCCAGCCGGGGGGAGCGGGTCCATAGGGGGAATGAGCAGTTCTTC
TRBD2	.	TRBJ2-1	TRBV5-1	CASSLGDLAGPPREQFF	TGCGCCAGCAGCTTGGGGGATCTAGCGGGCCCGCCCCGTGAGCAGTTCTTC
.	.	TRBJ2-3	TRBV11-2	CASSLDMGPTDTQYF	TGTGCCAGCAGCTTAGACATGGGGCCAACAGATACGCAGTATTTT
.	.	TRBJ1-2	TRBV6-4	CASSGTDSSYGYTF	TGTGCCAGCAGTGGGACGGACAGTTCCTATGGCTACACCTTC
TRBD1	.	TRBJ2-6	TRBV6-5	CASSYGTASGANVLTF	TGTGCCAGCAGTTACGGGACAGCCTCTGGGGCCAACGTCCTGACTTTC
TRBD2	.	TRBJ2-3	TRBV5-4	CASSLPGSGGSDTQYF	TGTGCCAGCAGCCTCCCCGGTAGCGGGGGCTCTGATACGCAGTATTTT
.	.	TRBJ1-5	TRBV11-2	CASSLSPGDQPQHF	TGTGCCAGCAGCCTTAGCCCGGGGGACCAGCCCCAGCATTTT
TRBD1	.	TRBJ1-6	TRBV5-1	CASSLGTGVNSPLHF	TGCGCCAGCAGCTTGGGAACAGGGGTTAATTCACCCCTCCACTTT
.	.	TRBJ2-3	TRBV11-1	CASSSYGSSTDTQYF	TGTGCCAGCAGCTCCTACGGTTCTAGCACAGATACGCAGTATTTT
.	.	TRBJ1-1	TRBV11-2	CASSLTNQGPTEAFF	TGTGCCAGCAGCTTAACGAACCAGGGGCCCACTGAAGCTTTCTTT
.	once	TRBJ2-1	TRBV4-1	CASSQGWRGYNEQFF	TGCGCCAGCAGCCAAGGATGGCGCGGATATAATGAGCAGTTCTTC
TRBD1	.	TRBJ1-5	TRBV18	CASSPRDSPIGNQPQHF	TGTGCCAGCTCACCACGGGACAGCCCCATTGGCAATCAGCCCCAGCATTTT
TRBD1	once	TRBJ2-2	TRBV2	CASSVQGAKPTGELFF	TGTGCCAGCAGTGTTCAGGGGGCTAAACCCACCGGGGAGCTGTTTTTT
.	.	TRBJ2-1	TRBV19	CASSAQVYNEQFF	TGTGCCAGTAGTGCACAGGTTTACAATGAGCAGTTCTTC
.	.	TRBJ1-5	TRBV10-1	CASGGFWCLGTRHSNQPQHF	TGCGCCAGCGGGGGGTTCTGGTGCTTGGGTACACGCCATAGCAATCAGCCCCAGCATTTT
.	.	TRBJ2-5	TRBV14	CASSQGRGRTETQYF	TGTGCCAGCAGCCAAGGGAGGGGACGAACGGAGACCCAGTACTTC
.	.	TRBJ2-1	TRBV18	CASSPQRGGNEQFF	TGTGCCAGCTCACCACAACGAGGGGGCAATGAGCAGTTCTTC
TRBD2	.	TRBJ2-5	TRBV28	CASRFISAGGPGETQYF	TGTGCCAGCAGGTTTATATCCGCGGGAGGGCCTGGGGAGACCCAGTACTTC